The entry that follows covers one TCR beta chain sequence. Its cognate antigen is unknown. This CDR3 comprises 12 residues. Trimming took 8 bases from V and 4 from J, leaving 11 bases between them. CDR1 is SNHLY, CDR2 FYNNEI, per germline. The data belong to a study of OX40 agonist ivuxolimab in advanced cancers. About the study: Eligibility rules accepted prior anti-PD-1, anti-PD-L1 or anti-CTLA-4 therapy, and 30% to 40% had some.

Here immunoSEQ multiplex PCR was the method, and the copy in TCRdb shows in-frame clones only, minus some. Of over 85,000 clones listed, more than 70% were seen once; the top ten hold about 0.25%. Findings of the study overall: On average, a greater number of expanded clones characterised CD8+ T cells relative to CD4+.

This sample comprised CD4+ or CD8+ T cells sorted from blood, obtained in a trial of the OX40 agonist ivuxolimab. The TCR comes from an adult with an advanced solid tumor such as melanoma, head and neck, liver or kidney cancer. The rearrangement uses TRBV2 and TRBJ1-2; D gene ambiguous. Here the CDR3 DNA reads TGTGCCAGCTGGACCACCCCCTATGGCTACACCTTC. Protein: CASWTTPYGYTF.